The clone carrying this TCR beta chain appeared a single time. Its target is not known. The entry originates in a study of T cell responses to AZD1222 COVID-19 vaccine. Germline V gives CDR1 MDHEN, CDR2 SYDVKM. Trimming removed 1 base from V and 6 bases from J; junction bases left unmatched: 10. CDR3 length: 16 residues. TCRdb's table, derived via immunoSEQ multiplex PCR, lists solely in-frame clones and lacks some. Of 100,000 to 150,000 clones listed, 90% were seen once; the top ten hold about 7%. Findings and caveats of the study: The span of vaccine-associated CD4 TCRs extended across spike, with dominance at 160-218 and 743-854. Clonal diversity may have been underestimated, and the donors were mostly white British, with more females than males.

The receptor was isolated from an adult in good health. The sequencing used peripheral blood, collected on day 0 of AZD1222 vaccination. The chain employs TRBV28 and TRBJ1-2; 8 bases map to TRBD1. CDR3 sequence (DNA): TGTGCCAGCAGTTTATTGTTCGGACAGGGAGAAAATGGCTACACCTTC. Protein product: CASSLLFGQGENGYTF.